This is a list of T cell receptor beta chains from one sample in a study of OX40 agonist ivuxolimab in advanced cancers. Clones were sequenced by immunoSEQ multiplex PCR, and TCRdb holds only the in-frame ones, with some missing. This repertoire shows some 72,000 clones, 85% to 95% found once; its top ten account for roughly 9.6%. The sequenced sample was CD4+ or CD8+ T cells sorted from blood, obtained in a trial of the OX40 agonist ivuxolimab. The receptors originated from an adult with an advanced solid tumor such as melanoma, head and neck, liver or kidney cancer. The conserved cysteine and the conserved F or W are not part of the CDR3 here.

TRBJ2-7 | TRBV27 | ASSLGTELHEQY
TRBJ2-7 | TRBV7-6 | ASSLAPRDSGEQY
TRBJ2-2 | TRBV5-1 | AIRPNTGELF
TRBJ2-7 | TRBV7-9 | ASSSGTGPYEQY
TRBJ2-2 | TRBV4-1 | ASSPDRGDTGELF
TRBJ2-3 | TRBV11-2 | ASSPQGKDTQY
TRBJ1-4 | TRBV9 | ASSALGTVSNEKLF
TRBJ1-4 | TRBV25-1 | ASMGPPDGNEKLF
TRBJ2-7 | TRBV7-9 | ASSPDRGLHSGEQY
TRBJ2-7 | TRBV7-9 | ASSLEGQGYEQY
TRBJ1-2 | TRBV11-2 | ASSLQGDLYGYT
TRBJ1-6 | TRBV11-2 | ASSLDTRSPNSPLH
TRBJ1-1 | TRBV19 | ASREDRLEGLNTEAF
TRBJ2-7 | TRBV16 | ASSQGTYEQY
TRBJ2-7 | TRBV20-1 | SASPEYEQY
. | TRBV5-6 | ASSLARGLRDEQY
TRBJ2-7 | TRBV9 | ASSKGRDTAYEQY
TRBJ2-5 | TRBV27 | ASSPTTGGETQY
TRBJ2-7 | TRBV13 | ASSSDTYEQY
TRBJ1-2 | TRBV19 | ASSTPDPRYA
TRBJ2-7 | TRBV11-2 | ASSTGTAIFYEQY
TRBJ2-7 | TRBV7-8 | ASSLGGVREQY
TRBJ2-1 | TRBV9 | ASSVQTGVGEQF
TRBJ2-5 | TRBV27 | ASSFLGEETQY
TRBJ2-2 | TRBV7-3 | ASSLTEEREGTGELF
TRBJ1-3 | TRBV2 | ASLSRTGRSGNTIY
TRBJ2-5 | TRBV14 | ASSPWTGGFRETQY
TRBJ2-7 | TRBV7-8 | ASSLQAGSEQY
TRBJ1-2 | TRBV6-6 | ASSYPQGYGYT
TRBJ1-4 | TRBV7-9 | ASSLREEKLF
TRBJ2-7 | TRBV5-6 | ASSLTTTVHEQY
TRBJ2-7 | TRBV6-5 | ASSYSTSGGAEQY
TRBJ1-2 | TRBV21-1 | ANTCRGNGYT
TRBJ2-1 | TRBV7-9 | ASGSLGGTADNEQF
TRBJ2-7 | TRBV5-5 | ASSLGAHEQY
TRBJ1-2 | TRBV25-1 | ASSEYVQGNYGYT
TRBJ2-5 | TRBV6-5 | ASSYLPSGEEETQY
TRBJ2-7 | TRBV7-2 | ASSSLWYEQY
TRBJ2-1 | TRBV11-2 | ASVGLAGVTYSYNEQF
TRBJ1-4 | TRBV7-9 | ASSSLANEKLF
TRBJ2-1 | TRBV5-1 | ASMDLSNEQF
TRBJ1-2 | TRBV6-6 | ASLTGIGYT